Shown below are 28 T cell receptor beta chains from a single sample sequenced in a study of cytomegalovirus exposure and HLA in healthy donors. With 60 Vbeta and 13 Jbeta primers, the PCR was carried out. The method was immunoSEQ multiplex PCR; TCRdb's version includes in-frame clones alone and lacks a portion of them. There are around 200,000 clones in the sample; approximately 80% occur only once, and approximately 1.2% lies in the top ten. The sample was PBMCs. These receptors were collected from a girl aged 2 to 10 in good health and CMV-seropositive.

This rearrangement joins TRBV5-1 to TRBJ2-2; a weak D match, TRBD1 (5 bases). The germline V and J ends were trimmed by 7 bases and 5 bases, with 12 bases remaining between them. CDR1 is SGHRS and CDR2 is YFSETQ in the germline V gene. The CDR3 covers 13 residues. The CDR3 loop is CASRPRETGELFF. Here the CDR3 DNA reads TGCGCCAGCCGGCCCAGGGAAACCGGGGAGCTGTTTTTT.

Written as DNA, the CDR3 is TGTGCCAGCAGCTTGGAGGGGGTAGGGGCGGACGAGGATGAGCAGTACTTC. Protein: CASSLEGVGADEDEQYF. The V call is TRBV5-4, the J call TRBJ2-7; D may be TRBD1 (6 bases). V was pared by 0 bases and J by 7 bases, with 23 bases between. The CDR3 covers 17 residues. Germline V CDR1 and CDR2: SGHNT, YYREEE (reference sequence).

The chain is built from TRBV12-2 and TRBJ1-1; the table's TRBD1 call for D was not verified on the DNA. TRBV12-2 is designated a pseudogene. This CDR3 has 15 residues. CDR3 DNA: TGTGCAAGTCGCTTAAACGGCCCAGGTGGTTTTAAAGCTTTCTTT. Its translation is CASRLNGPGGFKAFF.

In its sample, this clone was seen once. The CDR3 DNA follows: TGCAGCGTTGGTTTTCAGGGGGCAAAAGATACGCAGTATTTT. Protein product: CSVGFQGAKDTQYF. The chain combines TRBV29-1 with TRBJ2-3; 8 nucleotides agree with TRBD1. Unmatched junction bases numbered 8, after V lost 4 bases and J lost 5 bases. Germline CDR1 and CDR2: SQVTM and ANQGSEA. There are 14 residues in the CDR3.

V usage is TRBV30 and J usage is TRBJ1-5, with 9 nucleotides matching TRBD1. V shed 2 bases, J shed 7 bases, and the junction held 12 bases outside the gene matches. CDR3 length equals 16 residues. The germline CDR1 and CDR2 sequences are GTSNPN and SVGIG (reference sequence). CDR3 residues: CAWSLGDRAQEQPQHF. Here the CDR3 DNA reads TGTGCCTGGAGTCTGGGGGACAGGGCACAGGAACAGCCCCAGCATTTT.

This clone was counted only a few times. Other DNA sequences in this specimen translate into the identical CDR3. The chain has TRBV2 and TRBJ2-3; no reliable D call. The CDR3 totals 13 residues. CDR1 and CDR2 (germline): SNHLY, FYNNEI. Trimming took off 8 bases at V and 2 bases at J, with 11 bases between the two ends. CDR3 residues: CASAGSFTDTQYF. In DNA form, the CDR3 reads TGTGCCAGCGCCGGGTCCTTCACAGATACGCAGTATTTT. Using reference TRBV2 and TRBJ2-3 for the parts outside the CDR3, the full variable domain is EPEVTQTPSHQVTQMGQEVILRCVPISNHLYFYWYRQILGQKVEFLVSFYNNEISEKSEIFDDQFSVERPDGSNFTLKIRSTKLEDSAMYFCASAGSFTDTQYFGPGTRLTVL.

This clone was seen only a few times. V usage is TRBV2 and J usage is TRBJ2-6, with D perhaps TRBD2 (7 bases). Germline V gene lookup returns CDR1 SNHLY and CDR2 FYNNEI. There are 16 residues in the CDR3. The V end lost 2 bases, the J end lost 1 base, and 9 bases lay between the germline ends. The DNA for the CDR3 is TGTGCCAGCAGTGAACGGGGGGCGTCTGGGGCCAACGTCCTGACTTTC. Its translation is CASSERGASGANVLTF.

The rearrangement joins TRBV30 to TRBJ1-5; D uncertain. This CDR3 contains 13 residues. From germline, CDR1 is GTSNPN and CDR2 SVGIG (reference sequence). V was clipped by 5 bases and J by 4 bases, with 12 bases between them. Here the CDR3 reads CAWSIRENQPQHF. The CDR3 coding sequence is TGTGCCTGGTCGATCCGGGAAAATCAGCCCCAGCATTTT.

V and J are TRBV23-1 and TRBJ2-7; 7 bases fit TRBD1. TRBV23-1 is an ORF, with its function uncertain. V trimming: 4 bases; J trimming: 5 bases; junction bases outside the gene matches: 14. CDR3 length: 16 amino acids. In nucleotides, the CDR3 is TGCGCCAGCAGTCGGCCTAAGAAGACAGGGACCCACGAGCAGTACTTC. It encodes CASSRPKKTGTHEQYF.

The V call is TRBV2, the J call TRBJ2-1; 11 bases fit TRBD1. Per the germline V gene, CDR1 is SNHLY and CDR2 is FYNNEI. The CDR3 sequence is 15 residues long. With 5 bases clipped from V and 4 bases from J, the junction kept 4 bases outside the gene matches. The CDR3 DNA is TGTGCCAGCAGTCGGACAGGGGGCGAGTACAATGAGCAGTTCTTC. Translated: CASSRTGGEYNEQFF.

This clone has just a few counts. This chain connects TRBV5-1 to TRBJ1-1, with D unclear. Looked up from germline, CDR1 is SGHRS and CDR2 is YFSETQ. V shed 0 bases and J shed 6 bases, with 12 bases lying between them. The CDR3 contains 14 residues. The CDR3 coding sequence is TGCGCCAGCAGCTTGGTTTTATATGACTCTGAAGCTTTCTTT. Its translation: CASSLVLYDSEAFF.

The sample holds one count of this clone. J is TRBJ1-5 and V is TRBV7-8; 7 bases are shared with TRBD1. V lost 5 bases and J lost 5; bases outside the gene matches: 6. The CDR3 runs 14 residues. Germline values: CDR1 SGHVS, CDR2 FQNEAQ. CDR3 amino acids: CASSLGQSDQPQHF. The CDR3 DNA reads as TGTGCCAGCAGCCTGGGACAGTCCGATCAGCCCCAGCATTTT. Full variable domain (missing parts from reference TRBV7-8 and TRBJ1-5): GAGVSQSPRYKVAKRGQDVALRCDPISGHVSLFWYQQALGQGPEFLTYFQNEAQLDKSGLPSDRFFAERPEGSVSTLKIQRTQQEDSAVYLCASSLGQSDQPQHFGDGTRLSIL.

This clone has a single count. CDR3 sequence reads: CASSLTGFLEDTQYF. Written as DNA, the CDR3 is TGCGCCAGCAGCTTAACAGGGTTTTTAGAAGATACGCAGTATTTT. The V gene is TRBV5-1, the J gene TRBJ2-3, with D tentatively TRBD1 (6 bases). Trimming stripped 2 bases from V and 5 bases from J, with 15 bases between. The germline V gene encodes CDR1 SGHRS and CDR2 YFSETQ. CDR3 length: 15 amino acids. Based on the CDR3 plus reference TRBV5-1 and TRBJ2-3, the full variable domain is KAGVTQTPRYLIKTRGQQVTLSCSPISGHRSVSWYQQTPGQGLQFLFEYFSETQRNKGNFPGRFSGRQFSNSRSEMNVSTLELGDSALYLCASSLTGFLEDTQYFGPGTRLTVL.

The chain joins TRBV5-5 to TRBJ2-3; 8 bases line up with TRBD1. CDR1 is SGHKS, CDR2 YYEKEE, per germline (reference sequence). The CDR3 is 14 amino acids. The V and J ends lost 0 bases and 4 bases, in that order; junction bases with no gene match: 1. The CDR3 DNA is TGTGCCAGCAGCTTGGGACAGGGGTCAGATACGCAGTATTTT. This gives the protein CASSLGQGSDTQYF. Combining the CDR3 with reference TRBV5-5 and TRBJ2-3 gives the whole variable domain DAGVTQSPTHLIKTRGQQVTLRCSPISGHKSVSWYQQVLGQGPQFIFQYYEKEERGRGNFPDRFSARQFPNYSSELNVNALLLGDSALYLCASSLGQGSDTQYFGPGTRLTVL.

The gene calls are TRBV5-8 and TRBJ2-1; D remains unclear. The CDR3 extends over 17 amino acids. V gave up 0 bases and J gave up 0 bases, with 13 bases separating them. Germline CDR1 SGHTS, CDR2 YDEGEE. CDR3 nucleotide sequence: TGTGCCAGCAGCTTGGAGCTATTAATGAGCTCCTACAATGAGCAGTTCTTC. Protein: CASSLELLMSSYNEQFF.

The J gene is TRBJ1-6, the V gene TRBV6-5; D gene ambiguous. The CDR3 is 13 amino acids. Germline CDR1 MNHEY, CDR2 SVGAGI. The V and J ends lost 10 bases and 0 bases respectively, with 7 bases between them. CDR3 sequence (DNA): TGTGCCACCCGGGACTCCTATAATTCACCCCTCCACTTT. This gives the protein CATRDSYNSPLHF.

The rearrangement links TRBV6-5 to TRBJ1-1; TRBD1 might be the D (6 bases). V lost 7 bases, J lost 3 bases, and 18 bases lay in between. Germline-derived CDR1 and CDR2 are MNHEY and SVGAGI. This CDR3 is built from 15 residues. The CDR3 reads CASTIQGNSDTEAFF. The CDR3 bases are TGTGCCAGCACGATCCAGGGGAACAGTGACACTGAAGCTTTCTTT.

The genes are TRBV11-2 and TRBJ2-7; D perhaps matches TRBD1 (5 bases). The CDR3 length is 12 residues. Germline lookup yields CDR1 SGHAT and CDR2 FQNNGV. Trimming stripped 4 bases from V and 2 bases from J, with 6 bases between. Written as DNA, the CDR3 is TGTGCCAGCAGCTCAGGGACCTACGAGCAGTACTTC. Translating gives CASSSGTYEQYF.

The chain links TRBV21-1 to TRBJ2-7; the table gives TRBD1 as D, unverified against the DNA. TRBV21-1 is a listed pseudogene. This CDR3 has 17 residues. CDR3 coding DNA: TGTGCCAGCAGCTACGACAGGTGGCACGACCAATTATTGGAGCAGTACTTC. It yields the protein CASSYDRWHDQLLEQYF.

The gene calls are TRBV6-5 and TRBJ2-2; D uncertain. The CDR3 totals 14 residues. Germline V gene lookup returns CDR1 MNHEY and CDR2 SVGAGI. V was trimmed by 7 bases and J by 0 bases, leaving 9 bases between them. The CDR3 region is CASTMTTNTGELFF. CDR3 bases: TGTGCCAGCACGATGACAACGAACACCGGGGAGCTGTTTTTT.

This clone was observed a few times. V and J are TRBV5-1 and TRBJ1-1; 9 bases map to TRBD1. Germline V gene lookup returns CDR1 SGHRS and CDR2 YFSETQ. V shed 2 bases, J shed 4 bases, and the junction held 6 bases outside the gene matches. The CDR3 runs to 15 residues. The CDR3 protein is CASSFRDRVGTEAFF. The CDR3 DNA sequence: TGCGCCAGCAGCTTCCGGGACAGGGTGGGCACTGAAGCTTTCTTT.

The genes are TRBV30 and TRBJ1-2; D might be TRBD1 (6 bases). Germline V gene sequence: CDR1 GTSNPN, CDR2 SVGIG (reference sequence). CDR3 length equals 14 residues. Trimming cost V 1 base and J 4 bases, with 13 bases left between them. The CDR3 is CAWSDRAGSYGYTF. Here the CDR3 DNA reads TGTGCCTGGAGTGACAGGGCAGGAAGCTATGGCTACACCTTC. The full variable domain, rest sourced from reference TRBV30 and TRBJ1-2, is SQTIHQWPATLVQPVGSPLSLECTVEGTSNPNLYWYRQAAGRGLQLLFYSVGIGQISSEVPQNLSASRPQDRQFILSSKKLLLSDSGFYLCAWSDRAGSYGYTFGSGTRLTVV.

The J gene is TRBJ2-1, the V gene TRBV6-5; 9 nucleotides align to TRBD1. CDR1 and CDR2 (germline): MNHEY, SVGAGI. V shed 8 bases, J shed 5 bases, and the junction held 7 bases outside the gene matches. CDR3 size: 14 residues. CDR3 nucleotide sequence: TGTGCCAGCCAAAGGGACAGGGCGAACAATGAGCAGTTCTTC. Amino acids: CASQRDRANNEQFF.

The CDR3 sequence: CASSPMAHEQFF. In DNA form, the CDR3 reads TGTGCCAGCAGCCCCATGGCCCATGAGCAGTTCTTC. J is TRBJ2-1 and V is TRBV14, with D hard to call. This CDR3 has 12 amino acids. From germline, CDR1 is SGHDN and CDR2 FVKESK. The V gene lost 4 bases and the J gene lost 8 bases, with 9 bases spanning the gap.

The chain combines TRBV4-2 with TRBJ2-1; 14 bases line up with TRBD2. Germline V lookup: CDR1 LGHNA, CDR2 YNFKEQ. The CDR3 length is 17 residues. Trimming took 0 bases from V and 8 from J; bases not matched to a gene: 6. CDR3 in DNA: TGTGCCAGCAGCCAAGAGACTAGCGGGAGGGCCAGGGATGAGCAGTTCTTC. It specifies CASSQETSGRARDEQFF.

This clone has a single count. The chain recombines TRBV6-5 with TRBJ2-3; TRBD2 aligns across 9 bases. Germline V lookup: CDR1 MNHEY, CDR2 SVGAGI. The CDR3 runs 16 residues. Trimming at V came to 0 bases and at J to 7 bases, leaving 8 bases not matched to a gene. CDR3 DNA sequence: TGTGCCAGCAGTTACTCGATACAAGCGGGGGGTCATACGCAGTATTTT. Translating it yields CASSYSIQAGGHTQYF.

The J gene is TRBJ2-1, the V gene TRBV6-4; possible D gene TRBD1, 6 bases. Germline CDR1 MRHNA, CDR2 SNTAGT. The CDR3 runs to 14 residues. The V end lost 4 bases, the J end lost 5 bases, and 12 bases lay between the germline ends. The CDR3 DNA reads as TGTGCCAGCAGTGTACAGGGAGCCAACAATGAGCAGTTCTTC. As protein: CASSVQGANNEQFF.

This clone came up once. This chain uses TRBV5-3 with TRBJ1-2; 7 bases line up with TRBD1. TRBV5-3 is placed among ORFs of uncertain function. The ends lost 1 base at V and 6 bases at J; junction bases unmatched: 15. CDR3 size: 17 residues. CDR3 DNA: TGTGCCAGAAGCTTGCCCGGAGGCAAAGACAGGGTCAATGGCTACACCTTC. It yields the protein CARSLPGGKDRVNGYTF.